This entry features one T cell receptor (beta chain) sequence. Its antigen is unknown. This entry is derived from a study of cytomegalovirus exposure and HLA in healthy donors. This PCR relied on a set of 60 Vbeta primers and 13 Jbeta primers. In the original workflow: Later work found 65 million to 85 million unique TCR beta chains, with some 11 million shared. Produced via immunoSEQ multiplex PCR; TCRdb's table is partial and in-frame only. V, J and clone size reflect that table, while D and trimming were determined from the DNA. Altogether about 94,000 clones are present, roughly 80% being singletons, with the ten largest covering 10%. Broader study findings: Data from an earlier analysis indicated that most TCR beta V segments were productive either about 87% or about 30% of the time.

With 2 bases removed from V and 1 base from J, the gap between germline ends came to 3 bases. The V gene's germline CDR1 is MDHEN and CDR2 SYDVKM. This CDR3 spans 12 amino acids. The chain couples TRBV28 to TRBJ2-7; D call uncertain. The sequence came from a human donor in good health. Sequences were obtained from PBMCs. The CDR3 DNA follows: TGTGCCAGCAGTTTAACTTCCTACGAGCAGTACTTC. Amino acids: CASSLTSYEQYF. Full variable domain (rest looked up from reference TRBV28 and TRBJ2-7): DVKVTQSSRYLVKRTGEKVFLECVQDMDHENMFWYRQDPGLGLRLIYFSYDVKMKEKGDIPEGYSVSREKKERFSLILESASTNQTSMYLCASSLTSYEQYFGPGTRLTVT.